A single sample gave rise to the 13 T cell receptor beta chains below, sequenced in a study of blood T cell repertoires in COVID-19 (dated by TCRdb to the early 2020s). Preparation of the library involved the immunoSEQ multiplex PCR assay. Entries here come from immuneACCESS through TCRdb and include only in-frame sequences with V and J called. Some clones fail to appear in such tables; in the studies checked, an unresolved V gene covers under half of the shortfall, and the cause of the remainder is unknown. The sample table records roughly 62,000 clones; more than 75% of these occur just once. The top ten constitute 0.9% to 1.2% of the sample. Sequenced material: peripheral blood. The receptors stem from a man between 65 and 85 years old with acute or convalescent COVID-19.

This clone was counted a few times. The J gene is TRBJ1-6, the V gene TRBV6-1, with TRBD1 identical over 10 bases. After removal of 1 base from V and 4 bases from J, the junction contained 7 bases not matched to a gene. This CDR3 is built from 18 residues. The germline CDR1 and CDR2 sequences are MNHNS and SASEGT. In DNA, the CDR3 is TGTGCCAGCAGTGAAGTCGGGACAGGGGCGGGATATAATTCACCCCTCCACTTT. As protein: CASSEVGTGAGYNSPLHF.

This clone appeared a few times. The CDR3 nucleotides read TGTGCCAGCAGTGAACCCCGCAGGTGGCTCGAGCAGTACTTC. Protein product: CASSEPRRWLEQYF. The chain uses TRBV2 and TRBJ2-7; D not certain. Germline assignment: CDR1 SNHLY and CDR2 FYNNEI. CDR3 size: 14 residues. V lost 2 bases to trimming and J lost 6 bases, with 14 bases between them. Full variable domain (outside the CDR3, taken from reference TRBV2 and TRBJ2-7): EPEVTQTPSHQVTQMGQEVILRCVPISNHLYFYWYRQILGQKVEFLVSFYNNEISEKSEIFDDQFSVERPDGSNFTLKIRSTKLEDSAMYFCASSEPRRWLEQYFGPGTRLTVT.

The chain recombines TRBV28 with TRBJ2-3, with 11 positions matching TRBD2. With V trimmed by 5 bases and J by 0 bases, 7 bases remained unmatched. Germline-derived CDR1 and CDR2 are MDHEN and SYDVKM. This CDR3 has 17 amino acids. This CDR3 reads CASSGVAGGDSTDTQYF. The CDR3 nucleotides read TGTGCCAGCAGTGGGGTAGCGGGAGGGGATAGCACAGATACGCAGTATTTT.

The chain has TRBV3-1 (or the pseudogene TRBV3-2) and TRBJ2-7; 7 bases fit TRBD2. V lost 8 bases, J lost 1 base, and 2 bases stayed unmatched. The germline CDR1 and CDR2 sequences are LGHDT and YNNKEL (reference sequence). The CDR3 totals 12 residues. CDR3 region: CASGTTSYEQYF. CDR3 DNA sequence: TGTGCCAGCGGGACTACATCCTACGAGCAGTACTTC.

This sequence joins TRBV7-2 and TRBJ2-5; 12 positions agree with TRBD2. V dropped 5 bases and J dropped 4; count of bases not matched to a gene: 5. This CDR3 spans 15 amino acids. Germline CDR1 reads SGHTA; CDR2 reads FQGNSA. The CDR3 sequence is CASSPLAGGGETQYF. The CDR3 coding sequence is TGTGCCAGCAGCCCCCTAGCGGGAGGGGGAGAGACCCAGTACTTC.

This sequence joins TRBV5-4 and TRBJ1-1, with TRBD1 matching 8 bases. V shed 5 bases and J 0 bases; nucleotides not matched to a gene: 6. From germline, CDR1 is SGHNT and CDR2 YYREEE (reference sequence). The CDR3 consists of 15 residues. The CDR3 DNA reads TGTGCCAGCAGTCTGGCAGGGGGCTTGAACACTGAAGCTTTCTTT. Translation gives CASSLAGGLNTEAFF.

The rearrangement uses TRBV19 and TRBJ2-7, with TRBD2 matching over 7 bases. J gave up 3 bases and V 5 bases, and 10 bases lay outside the gene matches. Germline V gene data show CDR1 as LNHDA and CDR2 as SQIVND (reference sequence). This CDR3 comprises 15 residues. In nucleotides, the CDR3 is TGTGCCAGTAGTCGAAATAGCGGGCCGGGCTACGAGCAGTACTTC. Translating gives CASSRNSGPGYEQYF.

This sequence joins TRBV7-3 and TRBJ2-6, with D perhaps TRBD2 (5 bases). This CDR3 comprises 17 residues. Germline V lookup: CDR1 SGHTA, CDR2 FQGTGA. Trimming pared 5 bases from V and 2 bases from J, leaving 16 bases between. CDR3 region: CASSQSGVGTGANVLTF. In nucleotides, the CDR3 is TGTGCCAGCAGCCAAAGCGGAGTAGGAACTGGGGCCAACGTCCTGACTTTC.

This rearrangement joins TRBV24-1 to TRBJ2-5; 14 bases are shared with TRBD2. Germline CDR1 is KGHDR and CDR2 is SFDVKD. The CDR3 is made up of 16 amino acids. V shed 4 bases, J shed 4 bases, and the junction held 4 bases outside the gene matches. The CDR3 region has the DNA TGTGCCACCAGTGACCGGGGACTAGCGGGAGTAGAGACCCAGTACTTC. Its protein is CATSDRGLAGVETQYF.

The chain combines TRBV2 with TRBJ2-1; 11 nucleotides agree with TRBD1. J was trimmed by 9 bases and V by 10 bases; bases with no gene match: 11. The germline V gene has CDR1 SNHLY and CDR2 FYNNEI. This CDR3 has 14 residues. The CDR3 DNA sequence: TGTGCCACCCTGGGACAGGGGGTGTGGGGTGAGCAGTTCTTC. It specifies CATLGQGVWGEQFF. The whole variable domain, filled in from reference TRBV2 and TRBJ2-1, reads EPEVTQTPSHQVTQMGQEVILRCVPISNHLYFYWYRQILGQKVEFLVSFYNNEISEKSEIFDDQFSVERPDGSNFTLKIRSTKLEDSAMYFCATLGQGVWGEQFFGPGTRLTVL.

This sequence joins TRBV11-2 and TRBJ2-2; no clear D gene. Germline loops: CDR1 SGHAT, CDR2 FQNNGV. The CDR3 runs to 19 residues. Trimming removed 5 bases from V and 4 bases from J, with 26 bases in between. The CDR3 nucleotides read TGTGCCAGCAGCCCCGCCTCAGTTGGGCTTTCTCGACGCACCGGGGAGCTGTTTTTT. It is translated as CASSPASVGLSRRTGELFF.

This rearrangement joins TRBV3-1 (or the pseudogene TRBV3-2) to TRBJ1-1; the D gene is possibly TRBD1 (6 bases). CDR3 length equals 14 residues. Germline CDR1 LGHDT, CDR2 YNNKEL (reference sequence). The germline V and J ends were trimmed by 3 bases and 0 bases, with 8 bases remaining between them. CDR3 bases: TGTGCCAGCAGCCAGAGGACAGTGAACACTGAAGCTTTCTTT. Translation: CASSQRTVNTEAFF.

The V gene is TRBV6-6, the J gene TRBJ1-2; D is uncertain. Trimming removed 6 bases from V and 1 base from J, with 6 bases in between. Germline V gene lookup returns CDR1 MNHNY and CDR2 SVGAGI (reference sequence). This CDR3 comprises 12 residues. CDR3 protein: CASRHVNYGYTF. Written as DNA, the CDR3 is TGTGCCAGCAGACACGTTAACTATGGCTACACCTTC.